This TCR beta chain was sequenced during a study of OX40 agonist ivuxolimab in advanced cancers. Germline V CDR1 and CDR2: LNHDA, SQIVND (reference sequence). There are 16 residues in the CDR3. Between the trimmed V and J ends, which lost 5 bases and 3 bases, there was a span of 14 bases. Generated by immunoSEQ multiplex PCR, the TCRdb table keeps only in-frame clones and is missing some. Of about 58,000 clones listed, about 82% are singletons. This clonotype originated in an adult with an advanced solid tumor such as melanoma, head and neck, liver or kidney cancer. The chain recombines TRBV19 with TRBJ2-6, with D perhaps TRBD1 (6 bases). Sequenced material: CD4+ or CD8+ T cells sorted from blood, taken in a trial of the OX40 agonist ivuxolimab. The CDR3 here is CASSLPAGDGANVLTF. In DNA, the CDR3 is TGTGCCAGTAGTCTGCCCGCAGGGGATGGGGCCAACGTCCTGACTTTC.